This is a list of T cell receptor beta chains from one sample in a study of T cells after yellow fever vaccination. A single record per CDR3 protein comes from TCRdb applying MiXCR to the 5' RACE reads. The repertoire has around 340,000 distinct CDR3 sequences, 8.7% of them found once; the top ten carry more than 15%. Material: PBMCs, obtained on the day of the first yellow fever vaccination. The receptor set was obtained from a man between 18 and 35 years old who received the YFV17D yellow fever vaccine. CDR3s include the opening cysteine and the closing phenylalanine or tryptophan. Fields, in order: J gene, D gene, V gene, clone size, CDR3 DNA, CDR3 protein. A D gene is named only where the DNA matches it firmly. Expanded clones get a size class; other rows say once, few or many, or leave the size out.

>TRBJ1-2|.|TRBV7-9|few
TGTGCCAGCAAAATGGGTCCGGGGAACTATGGCTACACCTTC
CASKMGPGNYGYTF
>TRBJ1-3|.|TRBV6-1|few
TGTGCCAGCAGTGGACGGAACTCTGGAAACACCATATATTTT
CASSGRNSGNTIYF
>TRBJ2-3|.|TRBV12-3/TRBV12-4|few
TGTGCCAGCAGCTTCGTCTTCGATACGCAGTATTTT
CASSFVFDTQYF
>TRBJ1-2|.|TRBV20-1|few
TGCAGTGCTACAGGACCCCTAGCTAACTATGGCTACACCTTC
CSATGPLANYGYTF
>TRBJ1-2|TRBD1|TRBV5-1|many
TGCGCCAGCAGCTTGGAAGGACAGGGAGACTATGGCTACACCTTC
CASSLEGQGDYGYTF
>TRBJ2-6|.|TRBV7-9|.
TGTGCCAGCAGCTTTGTCAGCTACTCTGGGGCCAACGTCCTGACTTTC
CASSFVSYSGANVLTF
>TRBJ2-6|TRBD2|TRBV4-1|few
TGCGCCAGCAGCCCCCGCGGGAGGTCCTCTGGGGCCAACGTCCTGACTTTC
CASSPRGRSSGANVLTF
>TRBJ2-2|.|TRBV27|few
TGTGCCAGCAGCCCGCGGGCAGGGGGGGCCGGGGAGCTGTTTTTT
CASSPRAGGAGELFF
>TRBJ2-5|TRBD2|TRBV20-1|many
TGCAGTGCTAGCTTAGCGGGGGGAGACCAAGAGACCCAGTACTTC
CSASLAGGDQETQYF
>TRBJ2-2|TRBD2|TRBV11-1|.
TGTGCTGAACCTTCCCGGCTAGCGGGGGGGTATCCCACCGGGGAGCTGTTTTTT
CAEPSRLAGGYPTGELFF
>TRBJ1-4|.|TRBV18|many
TGTGCCAGCTCATCCGTCGCCGGGACACAGAACGAAAAACTGTTTTTT
CASSSVAGTQNEKLFF
>TRBJ2-2|TRBD1|TRBV6-5|.
TGTGCCAGCAGTTTCGGACAGGGAACATCCGGGGAGCTGTTTTTT
CASSFGQGTSGELFF
>TRBJ2-7|.|TRBV12-3/TRBV12-4|many
TGTGCCAGCAGTTTTTCCAGCCACACATCCTACGAGCAGTACTTC
CASSFSSHTSYEQYF
>TRBJ1-6|.|TRBV5-1|many
TGCGCCAGCAGCCCCCAAGGGGGGGCTGATTCACCCCTCCACTTT
CASSPQGGADSPLHF
>TRBJ2-1|.|TRBV4-1|.
TGCGCCAGCAGCCAGGAGATTTGGGGGGACAATGAGCAGTTCTTC
CASSQEIWGDNEQFF
>TRBJ1-5|.|TRBV5-1|.
TGCGCCAGCAGCTTGACGGGACACCATTATCAGCCCCAGCATTTT
CASSLTGHHYQPQHF
>TRBJ2-2|.|TRBV6-1|.
TGTGCCAGCACAGAGGGAGGCACCGGGGAGCTGTTTTTT
CASTEGGTGELFF
>TRBJ1-3|.|TRBV4-2|many
TGTGCCAGCAGCGCCCGACGCTGGAATAACTCTGGAAACACCATATATTTT
CASSARRWNNSGNTIYF
>TRBJ2-1|TRBD2|TRBV4-3|few
TGCGCCAGCAGCCAAGGTTTGGGACTAGCCAATGAGCAGTTCTTC
CASSQGLGLANEQFF
>TRBJ2-3|.|TRBV6-6|.
TGTGCCAGCAGTTTCTCCTCAGATACGCAGTATTTT
CASSFSSDTQYF
>TRBJ1-4|.|TRBV20-1|few
TGCAGTGCTACACCCCCTCAGGGAGGGGAGGAAAAACTGTTTTTT
CSATPPQGGEEKLFF
>TRBJ2-4|.|TRBV27|.
TGTGCCAGCAGTGTACTCGGGGTGGGCAAAAACATTCAGTACTTC
CASSVLGVGKNIQYF
>TRBJ1-4|.|TRBV19|few
TGTGCCAGTAGTATGACAGCAACTAATGAAAAACTGTTTTTT
CASSMTATNEKLFF
>TRBJ1-2|.|TRBV28|.
TGTGCCAGCAGTTTAAGGAACCACTATGGCTACACCTTC
CASSLRNHYGYTF
>TRBJ2-5|TRBD2|TRBV18|.
TGTGCCAGCTCAAGGACTAGCGTTGAAGAGACCCAGTACTTC
CASSRTSVEETQYF
>TRBJ2-2|TRBD1|TRBV2|.
TGTGCCAGCAGCGGGGACAGGAACACCGGGGAGCTGTTTTTT
CASSGDRNTGELFF
>TRBJ2-3|.|TRBV28|many
TGTGCCAGCAACTCCTTGGGGGTTTTTAGGGCAGATACGCAGTATTTT
CASNSLGVFRADTQYF
>TRBJ2-5|.|TRBV12-3/TRBV12-4|many
TGTGCCAGCAGTTTGGGGCTCAGAGAGACCCAGTACTTC
CASSLGLRETQYF
>TRBJ1-5|.|TRBV6-5|few
TGTGCCAGCAGTTACTCGGGGAAAGGGGAAGGACAGCCCCAGCATTTT
CASSYSGKGEGQPQHF